One and the same sample provided the 11 T cell receptor beta chains below, sequenced in a study of tumor-infiltrating lymphocytes in oesophageal squamous cell carcinoma. TCRdb re-derived calls from the PCR reads in MiXCR, one entry per CDR3 protein. The table includes some 15,000 distinct CDR3 sequences, about three fifths detected once. The material sequenced was esophageal tumor tissue. These receptors all come from a female donor with esophageal squamous cell carcinoma.

There are many counts of this clonotype. The rearrangement uses TRBV25-1 and TRBJ1-4; TRBD1 matches at 9 bases. The V gene end was trimmed by 3 bases and the J gene end by 10 bases; junction bases not matched to a gene: 9. This CDR3 spans 15 amino acids. Looked up from germline, CDR1 is MGHDK and CDR2 is SYGVNS. The CDR3 nucleotides read TGTGCCAGCAGTGATAGGGGACAGGGTAGGGTAAAACTGTTTTTT. This gives the protein CASSDRGQGRVKLFF.

Remarks on this clonotype: A read error may account for a junction end that differs from germline. The chain links TRBV7-6 to TRBJ2-5; 9 bases are a match to TRBD1. CDR3 length: 16 residues. CDR1 and CDR2 (germline): SGHVS, FNYEAQ. CDR3 sequence: CASSLEGRTGVETQYF. CDR3 sequence (DNA): TGTGCTAGCAGCTTAGAAGGGCGGACAGGGGTAGAGACCCAGTACTTC. Full variable domain (missing parts from reference TRBV7-6 and TRBJ2-5): GAGVSQSPRYKVTKRGQDVALRCDPISGHVSLYWYRQALGQGPEFLTYFNYEAQQDKSGLPNDRFSAERPEGSISTLTIQRTEQRDSAMYRCASSLEGRTGVETQYFGPGTRLLVL.

In this sample, this clonotype turned up once. Its ends do not fully match the called genes, so a read error is possible. The chain has TRBV6-2 or TRBV6-3 and TRBJ2-5, with TRBD2 identical over 12 bases. Germline CDR1 and CDR2: MNHEY and SVGEGT. The CDR3 extends over 12 amino acids. The CDR3 reads CASSPSGRAGFF. The CDR3 bases are TGTGCCAGCAGCCCTAGCGGGAGGGCCGGGTTCTTC.

This clonotype showed up many times. The rearrangement joins TRBV18 to TRBJ2-7, with 10 nucleotides matching TRBD1. Looked up from germline, CDR1 is KGHSH and CDR2 is LQKENI. The CDR3 consists of 16 residues. The V segment lost 3 bases and the J segment 3 bases; nucleotides outside the gene matches: 8. DNA for the CDR3: TGTGCCAGCTCACCCCGAGGACAGGGGGGAAACTACGAGCAGTACTTC. It is translated as CASSPRGQGGNYEQYF. The full variable domain, rest sourced from reference TRBV18 and TRBJ2-7, is NAGVMQNPRHLVRRRGQEARLRCSPMKGHSHVYWYRQLPEEGLKFMVYLQKENIIDESGMPKERFSAEFPKEGPSILRIQQVVRGDSAAYFCASSPRGQGGNYEQYFGPGTRLTVT.

This clonotype rates as large. The chain joins TRBV7-8 to TRBJ2-7; 7 bases agree with TRBD1. The CDR3 contains 13 residues. Germline trimming cut 5 bases from V and 6 bases from J; bases unmatched to any gene: 7. Germline assignment: CDR1 SGHVS and CDR2 FQNEAQ. CDR3 coding DNA: TGTGCCAGCAGCACCATAGGACAGGCCGAGCAGTACTTC. Protein sequence: CASSTIGQAEQYF.

V is TRBV19 and J is TRBJ2-2; 12 nucleotides agree with TRBD2. This CDR3 has 19 residues. V dropped 1 base and J dropped 3; count of bases not matched to a gene: 9. Germline lookup yields CDR1 LNHDA and CDR2 SQIVND (reference sequence). As DNA, the CDR3 is TGTGCCAGTAGTATAGTGGCTAGCGGGAGGGCCGGGGACACCGGGGAGCTGTTTTTT. Translated: CASSIVASGRAGDTGELFF.

As concerns this clonotype: A read error may account for a junction end that differs from germline. The J gene is TRBJ2-5, the V gene TRBV7-8, with D possibly called TRBD1 or TRBD2 (5 bases each). Germline V gene sequence: CDR1 SGHVS, CDR2 FQNEAQ. The CDR3 loop spans 15 amino acids. The CDR3 sequence is CASSRPRGEDTEAFF. The DNA for the CDR3 is TGTGCCAGCAGCCGACCCCGGGGTGAGGACACTGAAGCTTTCTTC.

The chain is built from TRBV5-6 and TRBJ2-4; TRBD2 might be the D (5 bases). Germline V gene sequence: CDR1 SGHDT, CDR2 YYEEEE. This CDR3 has 14 residues. V dropped 5 bases and J dropped 13 bases, with 22 bases sitting between them. CDR3 sequence: CASSMLADYNEQYF. The CDR3 DNA is TGTGCCAGCAGTATGTTGGCAGACTACAATGAGCAGTACTTC.

This clonotype was observed a few times. The rearrangement uses TRBV7-3 and TRBJ2-1; D not certain. Germline values: CDR1 SGHTA, CDR2 FQGTGA. The CDR3 consists of 13 residues. The V and J ends lost 1 base and 5 bases respectively, with 6 bases between them. In nucleotides, the CDR3 is TGTGCCAGCAGCTTAAAAGCAAACAATGAGCAGTTCTTC. Its protein is CASSLKANNEQFF.

The rearrangement joins TRBV7-9 to TRBJ1-2; 9 nucleotides agree with TRBD1. With V trimmed by 2 bases and J by 8 bases, 9 bases remained unmatched. The CDR3 has 15 residues. Looked up from germline, CDR1 is SEHNR and CDR2 is FQNEAQ (reference sequence). As DNA, the CDR3 is TGTGCCAGCAGCTTAAATGGACAGGGGTATGGAGGCTACACCTTC. It encodes CASSLNGQGYGGYTF.

V usage is TRBV4-1 and J usage is TRBJ2-6; tentative D call: TRBD1 (6 bases). The CDR3 loop spans 17 amino acids. Germline CDR1 is MGHRA and CDR2 is YSYEKL. Trimming cost V 3 bases and J 0 bases, with 12 bases left between them. CDR3 protein: CASSQDRDNSGANVLTF. The CDR3 nucleotides are TGCGCCAGCAGCCAGGACCGGGACAACTCTGGGGCCAACGTCCTGACTTTC.